The next 14 T cell receptor beta chains were all read from a single sample in a study of T cell responses to AZD1222 COVID-19 vaccine. Using immunoSEQ multiplex PCR, the repertoire was profiled, and TCRdb retains in-frame clones only, with some absent. The data hold some 110,000 clones, with around nine tenths observed a single time. The sequences come from peripheral blood, collected on day 0 of AZD1222 vaccination. The receptor set was obtained from an adult in good health.

The chain uses TRBV28 and TRBJ1-6, with D possibly TRBD1 on 6 matching bases. V was pared by 7 bases and J by 7 bases, with 17 bases between. Germline loops: CDR1 MDHEN, CDR2 SYDVKM. The CDR3 spans 15 residues. The CDR3 region has the DNA TGTGCCAGCAACGCACAGGGAGTAGGAAATTCACCCCTCCACTTT. Protein: CASNAQGVGNSPLHF.

The chain employs TRBV2 and TRBJ1-4, with TRBD1 as a possible D gene (5 bases). The germline CDR1 and CDR2 sequences are SNHLY and FYNNEI. The CDR3 runs to 15 residues. V lost 7 bases to trimming and J lost 10 bases, with 22 bases between them. CDR3 sequence: CASMGMSGTLRKLFF. As DNA, the CDR3 is TGTGCCAGCATGGGGATGTCCGGGACGTTACGAAAACTGTTTTTT.

The V and J genes are TRBV27 and TRBJ1-2; 12 nucleotides agree with TRBD1. Germline V lookup: CDR1 MNHEY, CDR2 SMNVEV (reference sequence). This CDR3 comprises 15 residues. The J segment lost 6 bases and the V segment lost 9 bases, leaving 11 bases of the junction unmatched. The CDR3 loop reads CASYTGQGASDGYTF. The CDR3 DNA reads TGTGCCAGTTATACGGGACAGGGGGCCTCCGATGGCTACACCTTC.

The count of this clone is one. The chain employs TRBV3-1 (or the pseudogene TRBV3-2) and TRBJ1-2; maybe TRBD1 (5 bases). Per the germline V gene, CDR1 is LGHDT and CDR2 is YNNKEL (reference sequence). The CDR3 is 13 amino acids. Trimming cost V 6 bases and J 4 bases, with 12 bases left between them. The DNA of the CDR3 is TGTGCCAGCAGTCCCAGGGAGCTCTATGGCTACACCTTC. Translating it yields CASSPRELYGYTF.

About this clone: Within the sample, other DNA sequences also encode this same CDR3. This rearrangement joins TRBV6-5 to TRBJ2-7, with D perhaps matching TRBD1 (6 bases). The CDR3 runs 13 residues. CDR1 and CDR2 (germline): MNHEY, SVGAGI. V was cut by 6 bases and J by 2 bases, with 11 bases left in between. DNA of the CDR3: TGTGCCAGCAGACGGGACAATACCTACGAGCAGTACTTC. The encoded protein is CASRRDNTYEQYF.

The chain employs TRBV21-1 and TRBJ2-7; TRBD1, the D gene given by the table, was not confirmed from the DNA. TRBV21-1 constitutes a pseudogene. CDR3 length: 15 amino acids. CDR3 amino acids: CASSKVPGTTYEQYF. The CDR3, as DNA: TGTGCCAGCAGCAAAGTGCCAGGAACCACCTACGAGCAGTACTTC.

The CDR3 reads CASSSNGRGYGYTF. The CDR3 coding sequence is TGTGCCAGCAGTTCCAATGGCAGGGGTTATGGCTACACCTTC. This chain uses TRBV6-2 or TRBV6-3 with TRBJ1-2, with D possibly TRBD1 on 6 matching bases. The CDR3 totals 14 residues. Per the germline V gene, CDR1 is MNHEY and CDR2 is SVGEGT. Deletions cut 4 bases from V and 5 bases from J, with 14 bases between.

CDR3 loop: CASSDRESGRAGGANVLTF. The CDR3 DNA follows: TGTGCCAGCAGTGATAGAGAAAGCGGGAGGGCCGGTGGGGCCAACGTCCTGACTTTC. The chain links TRBV6-2 or TRBV6-3 to TRBJ2-6, with 10 bases matching TRBD2. Germline lookup yields CDR1 MNHEY and CDR2 SVGEGT. The length of the CDR3 is 19 residues. The V segment lost 5 bases and the J segment 3 bases; nucleotides outside the gene matches: 13.

The rearrangement links TRBV5-6 to TRBJ1-2; D is undetermined. The V end lost 2 bases, the J end lost 1 base, and 9 bases lay between the germline ends. The CDR3 consists of 14 residues. Germline V gene sequence: CDR1 SGHDT, CDR2 YYEEEE. CDR3 in DNA: TGTGCCAGCAGCTTACTCACATATAACTATGGCTACACCTTC. Translating it yields CASSLLTYNYGYTF.

V and J are TRBV20-1 and TRBJ1-2, with D perhaps TRBD1 (5 bases). Trimming took 3 bases from V and 7 from J, leaving 15 bases between them. CDR1 is DFQATT, CDR2 SNEGSKA, per germline (reference sequence). The CDR3 loop spans 13 amino acids. The CDR3 DNA sequence: TGCAGTGCTAGTCTGAGGGGTTGGGGTGGCTACACCTTC. Amino acid sequence: CSASLRGWGGYTF.

The chain employs TRBV29-1 and TRBJ1-1; 8 bases are a match to TRBD1. J was trimmed by 5 bases and V by 7 bases; bases with no gene match: 12. The CDR3 is 14 amino acids. CDR1 is SQVTM and CDR2 is ANQGSEA in the germline V gene. CDR3 region: CSAQGAPTETEAFF. CDR3 DNA: TGCAGCGCCCAGGGGGCTCCGACAGAGACTGAAGCTTTCTTT.

V is TRBV5-1 and J is TRBJ2-7, with D perhaps TRBD1 (6 bases). Germline V gene lookup returns CDR1 SGHRS and CDR2 YFSETQ. The CDR3 loop spans 13 amino acids. Trimming took off 4 bases at V and 3 bases at J, with 11 bases between the two ends. This chain's CDR3 is CASSPKTGYEQYF. For the CDR3, the DNA is TGCGCCAGCAGCCCGAAGACAGGCTACGAGCAGTACTTC.

This chain links TRBV7-2 with TRBJ2-5, with D perhaps matching TRBD1 or TRBD2 (7 bases each). This CDR3 comprises 15 residues. V dropped 10 bases and J dropped 2 bases, with 20 bases sitting between them. Germline assignment: CDR1 SGHTA and CDR2 FQGNSA. CDR3 region: CATSTGRGGQETQYF. DNA for the CDR3: TGTGCCACTTCGACAGGGAGGGGTGGTCAAGAGACCCAGTACTTC.

The chain is built from TRBV5-5 and TRBJ2-5, with 10 bases that match TRBD2. The CDR3 sequence is 15 residues long. The germline CDR1 and CDR2 sequences are SGHKS and YYEKEE (reference sequence). V lost 2 bases and J lost 3; bases outside the gene matches: 4. CDR3 sequence: CASSFSSGGKETQYF. The CDR3, as DNA: TGTGCCAGCAGCTTTTCTAGCGGGGGAAAAGAGACCCAGTACTTC.